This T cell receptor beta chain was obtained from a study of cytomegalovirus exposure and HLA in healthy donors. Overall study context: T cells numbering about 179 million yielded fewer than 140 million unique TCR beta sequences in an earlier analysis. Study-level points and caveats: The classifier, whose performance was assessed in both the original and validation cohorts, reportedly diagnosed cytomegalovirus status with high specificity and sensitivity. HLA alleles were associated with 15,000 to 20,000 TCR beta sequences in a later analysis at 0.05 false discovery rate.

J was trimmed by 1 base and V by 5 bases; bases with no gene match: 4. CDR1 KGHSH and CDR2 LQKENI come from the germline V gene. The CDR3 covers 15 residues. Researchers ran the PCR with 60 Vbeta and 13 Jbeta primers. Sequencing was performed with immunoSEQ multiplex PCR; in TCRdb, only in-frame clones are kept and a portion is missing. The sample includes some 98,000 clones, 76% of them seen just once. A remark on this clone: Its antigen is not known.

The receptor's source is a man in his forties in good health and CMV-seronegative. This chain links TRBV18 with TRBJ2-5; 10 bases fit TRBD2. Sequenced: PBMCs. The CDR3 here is CASSGSGGAQETQYF. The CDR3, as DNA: TGTGCCAGCTCAGGCAGCGGGGGGGCCCAAGAGACCCAGTACTTC.